Below are 21 T cell receptor beta chains sequenced from a single sample in a study of molecular identifiers for immune sequencing clone quantification. TCRdb called the PCR reads again in MiXCR, with one record for every CDR3 protein. This table has 100,000 or so distinct CDR3 sequences, 36% appearing once. The sample consisted of naive CD8+ T cells from blood, with Jurkat cell RNA spiked in. The subset here: FACS-sorted CD8+CD4-CCR7+CD45RA+ naive T cells. The source of these receptors is a human donor in good health. Some libraries in this study had Jurkat cell RNA spiked in.

This rearrangement joins TRBV2 to TRBJ1-1, with 9 bases fitting TRBD1. Germline V gives CDR1 SNHLY, CDR2 FYNNEI. V shed 6 bases and J 5 bases; nucleotides not matched to a gene: 7. CDR3 size: 14 residues. The CDR3 DNA sequence: TGTGCCAGCAGGGGACAGGGAGGGAGGACTGAAGCTTTCTTT. Its protein is CASRGQGGRTEAFF.

On this clonotype itself: Germline and junction disagree at one end, which may indicate a read error. The chain joins TRBV28 to TRBJ2-1; D remains ambiguous. The CDR3 is 11 residues long. Germline V gene data show CDR1 as MDHEN and CDR2 as SYDVKM. CDR3 nucleotides: TGTGCCAGCAGTTCCAACAAAGAGCAGTTCTTC. Translated, it gives CASSSNKEQFF.

V and J are TRBV27 and TRBJ2-5; either TRBD1 or TRBD2 may supply D (5 bases each). The CDR3 has 14 residues. Germline-derived CDR1 and CDR2 are MNHEY and SMNVEV (reference sequence). V was trimmed by 5 bases and J by 1 base, leaving 11 bases between them. This chain's CDR3 is CASSIRDGQETQYF. CDR3 bases: TGTGCCAGCAGTATCCGGGACGGCCAAGAGACCCAGTACTTC.

The chain links TRBV11-2 to TRBJ2-7, with D perhaps matching TRBD2 (6 bases). This CDR3 contains 15 residues. In germline, CDR1 is SGHAT, CDR2 FQNNGV. The V and J ends lost 3 bases and 0 bases respectively, with 12 bases between them. In nucleotides, the CDR3 is TGTGCCAGCAGCTTTGGCGCGGGGAGCTCCTACGAGCAGTACTTC. Its translation: CASSFGAGSSYEQYF. Variable domain in full (rest from reference TRBV11-2 and TRBJ2-7): EAGVAQSPRYKIIEKRQSVAFWCNPISGHATLYWYQQILGQGPKLLIQFQNNGVVDDSQLPKDRFSAERLKGVDSTLKIQPAKLEDSAVYLCASSFGAGSSYEQYFGPGTRLTVT.

This chain joins TRBV20-1 and TRBJ2-5; 12 nucleotides line up with TRBD2. Germline assignment: CDR1 DFQATT and CDR2 SNEGSKA (reference sequence). CDR3 length: 16 amino acids. Trimming cost V 0 bases and J 5 bases; bases outside gene matches: 7. This CDR3 is CSARDSLAGGRETQYF. CDR3 bases: TGCAGTGCTAGAGATAGCCTAGCGGGAGGGAGGGAGACCCAGTACTTC.

The chain joins TRBV5-6 to TRBJ2-3; D uncertain. This CDR3 comprises 17 residues. Germline V gene sequence: CDR1 SGHDT, CDR2 YYEEEE. V gave up 1 base and J gave up 0 bases, with 15 bases separating them. The CDR3 loop reads CASSLRSQWVSTDTQYF. CDR3 DNA sequence: TGTGCCAGCAGCTTGAGGTCCCAGTGGGTTAGCACAGATACGCAGTATTTT.

Remarks on this clonotype: An end of the junction does not agree with germline; a read error may underlie this. The chain recombines TRBV6-1 with TRBJ1-1; D perhaps matches TRBD1 (6 bases). In germline, CDR1 is MNHNS, CDR2 SASEGT. This CDR3 has 16 amino acids. This CDR3 reads CASSEFNWGLNTKAFF. CDR3 DNA: TGTGCCAGCAGTGAATTCAATTGGGGGCTGAACACTAAAGCTTTCTTT.

This clonotype was counted at least ten times. This chain uses TRBV28 with TRBJ2-3; TRBD2 aligns across 8 bases. CDR3 length: 15 amino acids. Germline-derived CDR1 and CDR2 are MDHEN and SYDVKM. Losses at the gene ends were 5 bases for V and 4 bases for J; bases not matched to a gene: 8. The CDR3 loop is CASSTSGTSADTQYF. CDR3 sequence (DNA): TGTGCCAGCAGTACCTCCGGGACTAGTGCAGATACGCAGTATTTT.

This clonotype has only a few counts. The chain couples TRBV2 to TRBJ2-1; 9 bases line up with TRBD2. This CDR3 region has 14 residues. Germline CDR1 and CDR2: SNHLY and FYNNEI. Losses at the gene ends were 4 bases for V and 6 bases for J; bases not matched to a gene: 4. The CDR3 sequence is CASSVAGDFNEQFF. The CDR3, as DNA: TGTGCCAGCAGTGTAGCGGGAGATTTCAATGAGCAGTTCTTC.

The chain carries TRBV19 and TRBJ2-5, with D tentatively TRBD1 (5 bases). Trimming removed 3 bases at V and 5 bases at J, with 10 bases between. Germline V gene lookup returns CDR1 LNHDA and CDR2 SQIVND (reference sequence). The CDR3 length is 13 residues. The DNA of the CDR3 is TGTGCCAGTAGTATCTTCAAGGGGGAGACCCAGTACTTC. This encodes CASSIFKGETQYF.

CDR3 nucleotide sequence: TGTGCCAGCAGCCCCGTAGGGACTTTGACAGATACGCAGTATTTT. It yields the protein CASSPVGTLTDTQYF. The chain links TRBV4-2 to TRBJ2-3; D possibly corresponds to TRBD2 (6 bases). Germline lookup yields CDR1 LGHNA and CDR2 YNFKEQ. CDR3 length: 15 amino acids. V was pared by 4 bases and J by 3 bases, with 14 bases between.

This sequence joins TRBV28 and TRBJ2-7; 7 bases match TRBD1. The CDR3 is 16 residues long. Trimming at V came to 2 bases and at J to 0 bases, leaving 7 bases not matched to a gene. Germline-derived CDR1 and CDR2 are MDHEN and SYDVKM. The CDR3 DNA reads TGTGCCAGCAGTTTAGCCCCTTCAGGGGGCTCCTACGAGCAGTACTTC. Translated: CASSLAPSGGSYEQYF.

This clonotype has a count of ten or more. This chain uses TRBV24-1 with TRBJ2-7; D unclear. Germline assignment: CDR1 KGHDR and CDR2 SFDVKD. Trimming removed 0 bases at V and 1 base at J, with 6 bases between. The CDR3 is 14 residues long. The CDR3 is CATSDLHRSYEQYF. CDR3 sequence (DNA): TGTGCCACCAGTGATTTGCATAGATCCTACGAGCAGTACTTC.

CDR3 region: CASSEALRRLGTEAFF. For the CDR3, the DNA is TGTGCCAGCAGTGAAGCGCTTAGGAGGTTGGGCACTGAAGCTTTCTTT. The V gene is TRBV2, the J gene TRBJ1-1; D uncertain. V lost 0 bases, J lost 4 bases, and 15 bases lay in between. The length of the CDR3 is 16 residues. Germline CDR1 reads SNHLY; CDR2 reads FYNNEI.

This rearrangement joins TRBV7-9 to TRBJ2-1; D is perhaps TRBD2 (5 bases). This CDR3 spans 11 amino acids. Between the trimmed V and J ends, which lost 1 base and 12 bases, there was a span of 7 bases. CDR1 SEHNR and CDR2 FQNEAQ come from the germline V gene (reference sequence). The CDR3 spells CASSLEGGQFF. Written as DNA, the CDR3 is TGTGCCAGCAGCTTAGAAGGAGGGCAGTTCTTC.

Remarks on this clonotype: Being one base from a much bigger clone, this may be a read error. This chain links TRBV7-8 with TRBJ2-5; D not resolved. Germline values: CDR1 SGHVS, CDR2 FQNEAQ. This CDR3 region has 13 residues. The CDR3 DNA sequence: TGTGCCAGCATTAGAAGTACCCAAGAGACCCTGTACTTC. This codes for CASIRSTQETLYF.

This clonotype was counted once. A much larger clone differs from this one at a single base, so this may be a read error. The chain couples TRBV4-2 to TRBJ1-5; D perhaps matches TRBD1 (5 bases). CDR3 size: 15 residues. Germline CDR1 reads LGHNA; CDR2 reads YNFKEQ. Written as DNA, the CDR3 is TGTGCCAGCAGCCAAGAATACGGGGGATATCAGCCCCAGCTTTTT. Translation: CASSQEYGGYQPQLF.

DNA for the CDR3: TGTGCCAGCAGCCAAGATGGGTATGAGCAGTTCTTC. Protein product: CASSQDGYEQFF. The rearrangement joins TRBV14 to TRBJ2-1; D is unclear. With 0 bases removed from V and 8 bases from J, the gap between germline ends came to 5 bases. CDR3 length equals 12 residues. Germline CDR1 SGHDN, CDR2 FVKESK.

This clonotype occurred a few times. This chain uses TRBV9 with TRBJ2-4, with 11 bases fitting TRBD2. Germline V gene lookup returns CDR1 SGDLS and CDR2 YYNGEE. J lost 5 bases, V lost 0 bases, and 4 bases had no gene match. The CDR3 covers 16 residues. CDR3 in DNA: TGTGCCAGCAGCGTAGGGCTAGCGGGAGGTCAAAACATTCAGTACTTC. It yields the protein CASSVGLAGGQNIQYF.

This clonotype was seen once. Germline is not matched at one junction end, which may reflect a read error. The rearrangement links TRBV5-3 to TRBJ2-2; TRBD2 aligns across 14 bases. TRBV5-3 is an ORF, and what it does is uncertain. The CDR3 extends over 17 amino acids. The chain's CDR3 is CASSSGLAGGLNGELFF. The CDR3 DNA follows: TGTGCCAGCAGCTCCGGACTAGCGGGAGGCCTGAACGGGGAGCTGTTTTTT.

This chain joins TRBV10-3 and TRBJ2-1, with 8 bases aligning to TRBD2. Germline trimming cut 3 bases from V and 3 bases from J; bases unmatched to any gene: 1. CDR1 and CDR2 from the germline V gene are ENHRY and SYGVKD. The CDR3 contains 14 residues. The CDR3 sequence is CAISEGTSYNEQFF. The CDR3, as DNA: TGTGCCATCAGTGAAGGGACTAGCTACAATGAGCAGTTCTTC.